The subject of this entry is one TCR beta chain. Its target is not known. The record originates from a study of T cell responses to AZD1222 COVID-19 vaccine. General observations from the study: It was only 6 or 7 AZD1222 recipients who were seropositive at baseline. There were mostly white British donors and more females than males, and clonal diversity was possibly underestimated.

Libraries were prepared by immunoSEQ multiplex PCR; TCRdb keeps only in-frame clonotypes and omits some of them. The sample records over 150,000 clones, more than 80% being singletons. The sequencing used peripheral blood, collected on day 0 of AZD1222 vaccination. This TCR was sampled from an adult in good health.

CDR3 loop: CASSQEGNTEAFF. For the CDR3, the DNA is TGTGCCAGCAGCCAAGAAGGGAACACTGAAGCTTTCTTT. This chain connects TRBV14 to TRBJ1-1; D ambiguous. Germline V gene sequence: CDR1 SGHDN, CDR2 FVKESK. V lost 0 bases, J lost 1 base, and 3 bases lay in between. This CDR3 has 13 residues.